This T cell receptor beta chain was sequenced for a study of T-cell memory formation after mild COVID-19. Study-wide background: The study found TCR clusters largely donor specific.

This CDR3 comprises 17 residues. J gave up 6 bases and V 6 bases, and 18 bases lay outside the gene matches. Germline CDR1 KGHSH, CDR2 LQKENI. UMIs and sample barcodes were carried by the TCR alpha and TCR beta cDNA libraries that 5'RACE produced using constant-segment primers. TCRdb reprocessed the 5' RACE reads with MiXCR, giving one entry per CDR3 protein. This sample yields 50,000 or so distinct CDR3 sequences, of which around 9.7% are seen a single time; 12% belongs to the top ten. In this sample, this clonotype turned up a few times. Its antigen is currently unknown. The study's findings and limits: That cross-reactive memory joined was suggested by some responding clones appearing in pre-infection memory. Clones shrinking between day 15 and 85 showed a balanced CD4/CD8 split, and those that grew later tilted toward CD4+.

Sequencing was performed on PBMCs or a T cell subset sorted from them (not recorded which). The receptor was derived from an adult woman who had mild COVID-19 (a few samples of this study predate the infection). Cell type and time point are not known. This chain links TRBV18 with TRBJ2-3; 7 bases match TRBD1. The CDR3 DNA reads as TGTGCCAGCTCCTTCACGGCCCGGACAGGCCAGGGGGATACGCAGTATTTT. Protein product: CASSFTARTGQGDTQYF.